The rows below give T cell receptor beta chains drawn from one sample of a study of T cell repertoires in cytomegalovirus infection. TCRdb redid the calling of the reads with MiXCR, one entry per CDR3 protein. The table includes fewer than 550,000 distinct CDR3 sequences, about 11% detected once. Sequencing was done on a sample of PBMCs. The receptors were gathered from a human donor in good health (CMV status not recorded). Some clones in this sample may be carry-over from other donors' samples. Both conserved end residues are part of each CDR3. Fields, in order: D gene, V gene, J gene, CDR3 length, clone size, CDR3 DNA, CDR3 protein. D genes are given only for firm matches. A clone size is listed for some rows: how often the clone was seen (once, few, many), or a class if it is expanded.

>TRBD1|TRBV6-5|TRBJ1-5|13|NA
TGTGCCAGCAGTTGGCGACAGGGTGCGACCCAGCATTTT
CASSWRQGATQHF
>TRBD2|TRBV5-1|TRBJ2-3|17|NA
TGCGCCAGCAGCTTGGTACCACTAGCGGGATCCACAGATACGCAGTATTTT
CASSLVPLAGSTDTQYF
>NA|TRBV19|TRBJ2-5|15|many
TGTGCCAGTAGCCAAGGGACCGTACTTCAAGAGACCCAGTACTTC
CASSQGTVLQETQYF
>NA|TRBV2|TRBJ2-1|12|NA
TGTGCCAGCATGAGGGAGAACAATGAGCAGTTCTTC
CASMRENNEQFF
>NA|TRBV27|TRBJ2-7|13|NA
TGTGCCAGCGGGAGGGACACGGCCTACGAGCAGTACTTC
CASGRDTAYEQYF
>NA|TRBV15|TRBJ2-5|15|NA
TGTGCCACCAGCAGAGATGGTCTAACCCAAGAGACCCAGTACTTC
CATSRDGLTQETQYF
>NA|TRBV20-1|TRBJ2-3|13|many
TGCAGTGCTAGTAGACAGGGCACAGATACGCAGTATTTT
CSASRQGTDTQYF
>TRBD2|TRBV6-5|TRBJ2-1|18|many
TGTGCCAGCAGTATCCGGACTAGCGGGAAGAGCTCCTACAATGAGCAGTTCTTC
CASSIRTSGKSSYNEQFF
>TRBD2|TRBV3-1|TRBJ2-2|14|many
TGTGCCAGCAGCCCCCGTAGCGGGTCCGGGGAGCTGTTTTTT
CASSPRSGSGELFF
>NA|TRBV27|TRBJ1-2|14|NA
TGTGCCAGCAGTTTACGCGGGGGGCGGAATGGCTACACCTTC
CASSLRGGRNGYTF
>NA|TRBV7-3|TRBJ2-6|16|many
TGTGCCAGCAGCTCCCCGTGGGGCTTCGGGGCCAACGTCCTGACTTTC
CASSSPWGFGANVLTF
>NA|TRBV7-2|TRBJ2-3|14|many
TGTGCCAGCAGGGGACTTACTTTCACAGATACGCAGTATTTT
CASRGLTFTDTQYF
>TRBD2|TRBV19|TRBJ2-1|14|many
TGTGCCAGTAGCCTGGGACTAGCCCACGATGAGCAGTTCTTC
CASSLGLAHDEQFF
>NA|TRBV2|TRBJ2-1|12|many
TGTGCCAGCAGTGAAGGATTCAATGAGCAGTTCTTC
CASSEGFNEQFF
>NA|TRBV12-3/TRBV12-4|TRBJ2-7|14|many
TGTGCCAGCAGTTTTCAACAGGGACCCTACGAGCAGTACTTC
CASSFQQGPYEQYF
>TRBD2|TRBV5-1|TRBJ2-3|15|many
TGCGCCAGCAGCGTCCCTAGCGGTCCCACAGATACGCAGTATTTT
CASSVPSGPTDTQYF
>NA|TRBV7-2|TRBJ1-3|16|many
TGTGCCAGCAGCTTCAGGGCCGAGGGCTCTGGAAACACCATATATTTT
CASSFRAEGSGNTIYF
>NA|TRBV12-3/TRBV12-4|TRBJ1-4|18|many
TGTGCCAGCAGTTTCAGTCGGGATTACCTGGACCCGTCTGAAAAACTGTTTTTT
CASSFSRDYLDPSEKLFF
>NA|TRBV20-1|TRBJ2-1|16|many
TGCAGTGCTAGAGAGGACAACAGACCTCTCGCAGATGAGCAGTTCTTC
CSAREDNRPLADEQFF
>TRBD1|TRBV19|TRBJ2-5|14|many
TGTGCCAGTAGCCTCAGGGGGCGCGAGGAGACCCAGTACTTC
CASSLRGREETQYF
>NA|TRBV18|TRBJ2-4|15|many
TGTGCCAGCTCACCTTTAGCGGCGGAGAAAAACATTCAGTACTTC
CASSPLAAEKNIQYF
>NA|TRBV18|TRBJ2-3|15|many
TGTGCCAGCTCACCTCAATTCTCACAGGCAGATACGCAGTATTTT
CASSPQFSQADTQYF
>NA|TRBV6-2/TRBV6-3|TRBJ2-7|13|many
TGTGCCAGCAGCCTCAGTCCGACCTACGAGCAGTACTTC
CASSLSPTYEQYF
>NA|TRBV19|TRBJ2-1|14|many
TGTGCCAGTAGCCGATACAAATCCCACAATGAGCAGTTCTTC
CASSRYKSHNEQFF
>NA|TRBV20-1|TRBJ2-7|12|NA
TGCAGTGCTACGCCAGGGTACTACGAGCAGTACTTC
CSATPGYYEQYF
>TRBD1|TRBV18|TRBJ1-4|16|NA
TGTGCCAGCTCACCGGGGACAGGGCGGACTAATGAAAAACTGTTTTTT
CASSPGTGRTNEKLFF
>TRBD1|TRBV14|TRBJ1-2|15|NA
TGTGCCAGCAGCCAAGTAAGGGACAGTCCACAAGCCTACACCTTC
CASSQVRDSPQAYTF
>NA|TRBV7-6|TRBJ2-7|11|many
TGTGCCAGCAGCTCCAGGGGCGAGCAGTACTTC
CASSSRGEQYF
>TRBD1|TRBV7-2|TRBJ1-1|15|many
TGTGCCAGCAGCAGACCGGGACAGGGAAAAACTGAAGCTTTCTTT
CASSRPGQGKTEAFF
>NA|TRBV3-1|TRBJ1-1|13|NA
TGTGCCAGCAGCCCCGGGCCTCGGGCTGAAGCTTTCTTT
CASSPGPRAEAFF